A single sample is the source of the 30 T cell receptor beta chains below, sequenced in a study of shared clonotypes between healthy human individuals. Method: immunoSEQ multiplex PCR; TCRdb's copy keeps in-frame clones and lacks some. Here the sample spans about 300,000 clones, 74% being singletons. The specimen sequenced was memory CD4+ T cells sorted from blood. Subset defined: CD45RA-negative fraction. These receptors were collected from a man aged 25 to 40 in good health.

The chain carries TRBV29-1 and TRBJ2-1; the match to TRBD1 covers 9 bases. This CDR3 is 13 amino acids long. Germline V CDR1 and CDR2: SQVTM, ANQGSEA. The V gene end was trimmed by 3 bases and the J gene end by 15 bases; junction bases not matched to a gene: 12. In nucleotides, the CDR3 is TGCAGCGTTGAGGGACAGGGTACATCCCGGCTGTTCTTC. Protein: CSVEGQGTSRLFF.

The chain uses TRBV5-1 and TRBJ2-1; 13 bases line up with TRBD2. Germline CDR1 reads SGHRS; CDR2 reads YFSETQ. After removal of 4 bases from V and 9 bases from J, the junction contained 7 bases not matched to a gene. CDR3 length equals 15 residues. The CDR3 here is CASSGGLAGRGEQFF. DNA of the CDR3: TGCGCCAGCAGCGGGGGACTAGCGGGAAGGGGTGAGCAGTTCTTC.

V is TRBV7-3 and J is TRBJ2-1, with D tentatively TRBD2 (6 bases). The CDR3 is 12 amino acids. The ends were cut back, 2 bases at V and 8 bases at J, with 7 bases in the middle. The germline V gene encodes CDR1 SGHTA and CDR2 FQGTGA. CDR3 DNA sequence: TGTGCCAGCAGCTTATGGGGGGATGAGCAGTTCTTC. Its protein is CASSLWGDEQFF.

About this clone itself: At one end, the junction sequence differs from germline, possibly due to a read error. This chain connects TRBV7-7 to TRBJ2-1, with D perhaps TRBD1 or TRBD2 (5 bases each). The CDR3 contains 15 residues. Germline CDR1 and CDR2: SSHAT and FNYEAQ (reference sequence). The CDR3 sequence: CASSLGVGPQSEQFF. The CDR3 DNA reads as TGTGCTAGCAGCTTAGGCGTGGGACCCCAGAGTGAGCAGTTCTTC.

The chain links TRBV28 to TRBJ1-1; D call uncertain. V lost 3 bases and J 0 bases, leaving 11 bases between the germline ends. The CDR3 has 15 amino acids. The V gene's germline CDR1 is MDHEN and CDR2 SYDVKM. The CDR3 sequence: CASSFLDRLNTEAFF. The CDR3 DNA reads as TGTGCCAGCAGTTTTCTTGACCGATTGAACACTGAAGCTTTCTTT.

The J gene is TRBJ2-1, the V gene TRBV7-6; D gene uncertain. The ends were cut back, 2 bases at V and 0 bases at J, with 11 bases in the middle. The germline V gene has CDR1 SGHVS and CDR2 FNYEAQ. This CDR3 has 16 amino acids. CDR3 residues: CASSLRTASSYNEQFF. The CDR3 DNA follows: TGTGCCAGCAGCTTAAGGACGGCTAGCTCCTACAATGAGCAGTTCTTC.

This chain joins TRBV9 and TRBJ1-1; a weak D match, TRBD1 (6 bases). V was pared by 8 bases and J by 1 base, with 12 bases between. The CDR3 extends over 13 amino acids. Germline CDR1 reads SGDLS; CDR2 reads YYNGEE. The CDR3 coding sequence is TGTGCCAGACGACAGGTCGCGAACACTGAAGCTTTCTTT. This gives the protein CARRQVANTEAFF.

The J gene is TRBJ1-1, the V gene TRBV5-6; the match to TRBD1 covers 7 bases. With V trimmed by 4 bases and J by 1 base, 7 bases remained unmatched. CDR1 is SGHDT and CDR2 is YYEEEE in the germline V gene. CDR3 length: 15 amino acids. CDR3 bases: TGTGCCAGCAGCATCGACAGGGCTAGGAACACTGAAGCTTTCTTT. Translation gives CASSIDRARNTEAFF.

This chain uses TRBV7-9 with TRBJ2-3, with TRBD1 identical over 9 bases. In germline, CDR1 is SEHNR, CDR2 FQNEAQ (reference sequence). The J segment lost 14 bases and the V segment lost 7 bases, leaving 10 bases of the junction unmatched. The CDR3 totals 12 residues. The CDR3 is CASTPTGTGLYF. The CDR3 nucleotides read TGTGCCAGCACCCCTACCGGGACAGGGTTGTATTTT. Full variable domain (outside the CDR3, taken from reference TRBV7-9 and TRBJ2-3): DTGVSQNPRHKITKRGQNVTFRCDPISEHNRLYWYRQTLGQGPEFLTYFQNEAQLEKSRLLSDRFSAERPKGSFSTLEIQRTEQGDSAMYLCASTPTGTGLYFGPGTRLTVL.

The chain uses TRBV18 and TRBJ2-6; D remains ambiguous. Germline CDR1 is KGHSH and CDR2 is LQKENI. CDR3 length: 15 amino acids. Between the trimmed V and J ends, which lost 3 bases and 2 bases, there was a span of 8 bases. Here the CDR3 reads CASSPAVTGANVLTF. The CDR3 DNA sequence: TGTGCCAGCTCACCGGCGGTTACTGGGGCCAACGTCCTGACTTTC.

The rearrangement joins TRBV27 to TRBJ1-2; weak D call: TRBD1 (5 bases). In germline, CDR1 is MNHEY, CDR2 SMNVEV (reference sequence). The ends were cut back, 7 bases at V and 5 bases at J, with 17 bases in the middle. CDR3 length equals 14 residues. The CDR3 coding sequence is TGTGCCAGCATGTATCGGCAGGGCGGGTATGGCTACACCTTC. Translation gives CASMYRQGGYGYTF.

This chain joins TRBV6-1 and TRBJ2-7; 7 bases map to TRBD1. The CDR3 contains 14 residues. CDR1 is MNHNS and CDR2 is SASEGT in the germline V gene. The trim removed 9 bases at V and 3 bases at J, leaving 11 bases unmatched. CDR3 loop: CASWRRGIFYEQYF. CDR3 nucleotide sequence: TGTGCCAGTTGGCGCAGGGGGATTTTCTACGAGCAGTACTTC.

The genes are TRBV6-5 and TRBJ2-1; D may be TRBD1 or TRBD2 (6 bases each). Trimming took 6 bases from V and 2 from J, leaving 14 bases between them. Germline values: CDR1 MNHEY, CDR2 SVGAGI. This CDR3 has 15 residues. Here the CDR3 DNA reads TGTGCCAGCAGCCCTCGGGGGCCGGCCTACAATGAGCAGTTCTTC. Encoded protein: CASSPRGPAYNEQFF.

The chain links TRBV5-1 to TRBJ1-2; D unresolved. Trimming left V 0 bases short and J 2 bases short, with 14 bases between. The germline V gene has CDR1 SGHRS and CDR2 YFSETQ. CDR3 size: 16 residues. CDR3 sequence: CASSLGTGNLNYGYTF. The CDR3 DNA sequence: TGCGCCAGCAGCTTGGGTACGGGGAATCTAAACTATGGCTACACCTTC.

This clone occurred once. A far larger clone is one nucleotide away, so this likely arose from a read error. CDR3 loop: CATPRRIGYF. CDR3 coding DNA: TGTGCCACCCCTAGGCGGATAGGGTACTTC. The chain combines TRBV2 with TRBJ2-7; D gene ambiguous. The CDR3 is made up of 10 amino acids. V was clipped by 10 bases and J by 12 bases, with 16 bases between them. The germline gives CDR1 SNHLY, CDR2 FYNNEI.

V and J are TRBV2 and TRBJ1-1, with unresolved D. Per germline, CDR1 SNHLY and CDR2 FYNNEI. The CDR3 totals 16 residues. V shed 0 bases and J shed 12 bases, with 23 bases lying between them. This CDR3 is CASSEALTRGNRASFF. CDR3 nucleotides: TGTGCCAGCAGTGAAGCGCTTACTAGAGGGAACCGGGCGTCTTTCTTT.

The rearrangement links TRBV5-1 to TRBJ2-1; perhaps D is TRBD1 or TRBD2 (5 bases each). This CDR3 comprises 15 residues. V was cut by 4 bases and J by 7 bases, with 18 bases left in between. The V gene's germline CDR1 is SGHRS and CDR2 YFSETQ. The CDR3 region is CASSTTGKGSNEQFF. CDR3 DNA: TGCGCCAGCAGCACAACCGGGAAGGGGAGTAATGAGCAGTTCTTC.

This CDR3 reads CASSEAHIKLFF. The CDR3 region has the DNA TGTGCCAGCAGTGAAGCTCACATAAAACTGTTTTTT. The rearrangement joins TRBV2 to TRBJ1-4, with unresolved D. Trimming cost V 0 bases and J 10 bases, with 6 bases left between them. Germline V gives CDR1 SNHLY, CDR2 FYNNEI. The CDR3 totals 12 residues.

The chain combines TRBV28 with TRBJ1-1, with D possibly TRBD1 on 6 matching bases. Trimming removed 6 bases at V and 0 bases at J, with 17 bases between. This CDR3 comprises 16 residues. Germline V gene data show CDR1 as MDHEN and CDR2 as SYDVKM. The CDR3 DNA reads TGTGCCAGCAGGAACACACAGGGACTGGTGAACACTGAAGCTTTCTTT. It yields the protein CASRNTQGLVNTEAFF.

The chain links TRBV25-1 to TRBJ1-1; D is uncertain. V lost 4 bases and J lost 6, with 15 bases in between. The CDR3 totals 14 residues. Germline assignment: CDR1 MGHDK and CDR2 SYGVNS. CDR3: CASSGEGSSAEAFF. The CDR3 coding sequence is TGTGCCAGCAGTGGCGAAGGCTCAAGCGCTGAAGCTTTCTTT.

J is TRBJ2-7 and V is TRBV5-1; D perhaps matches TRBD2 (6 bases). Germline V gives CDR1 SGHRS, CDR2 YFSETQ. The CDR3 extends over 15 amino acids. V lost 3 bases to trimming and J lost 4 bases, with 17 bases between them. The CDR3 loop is CASSSEGNYLYEQYF. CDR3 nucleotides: TGCGCCAGCAGCTCGGAGGGCAACTACCTTTACGAGCAGTACTTC.

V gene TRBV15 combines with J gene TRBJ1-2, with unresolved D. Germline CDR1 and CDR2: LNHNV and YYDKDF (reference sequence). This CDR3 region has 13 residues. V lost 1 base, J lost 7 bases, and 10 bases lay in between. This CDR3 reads CATSRGEERGYTF. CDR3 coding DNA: TGTGCCACCAGCAGAGGGGAAGAACGTGGCTACACCTTC. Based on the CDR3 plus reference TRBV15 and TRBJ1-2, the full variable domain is DAMVIQNPRYQVTQFGKPVTLSCSQTLNHNVMYWYQQKSSQAPKLLFHYYDKDFNNEADTPDNFQSRRPNTSFCFLDIRSPGLGDTAMYLCATSRGEERGYTFGSGTRLTVV.

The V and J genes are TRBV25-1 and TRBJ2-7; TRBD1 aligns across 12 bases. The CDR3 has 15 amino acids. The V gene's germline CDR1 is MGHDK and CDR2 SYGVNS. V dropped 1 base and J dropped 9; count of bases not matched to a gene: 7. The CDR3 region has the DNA TGTGCCAGCAGTGAATCTTTGGGGACAGGGGGCGGGCAGTACTTC. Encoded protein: CASSESLGTGGGQYF.

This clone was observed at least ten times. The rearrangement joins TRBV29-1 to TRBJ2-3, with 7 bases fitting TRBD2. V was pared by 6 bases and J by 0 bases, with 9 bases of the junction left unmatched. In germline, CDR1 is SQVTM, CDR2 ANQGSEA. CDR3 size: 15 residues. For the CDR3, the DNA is TGCAGCGTAGGACGGGGCGGGAGAAGCACAGATACGCAGTATTTT. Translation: CSVGRGGRSTDTQYF.

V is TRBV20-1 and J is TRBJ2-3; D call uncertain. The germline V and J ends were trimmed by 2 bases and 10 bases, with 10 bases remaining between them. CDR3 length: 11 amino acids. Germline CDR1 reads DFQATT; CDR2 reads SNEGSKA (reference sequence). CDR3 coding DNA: TGCAGTGCTAGATTAGGGAACGCGCAGTATTTT. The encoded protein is CSARLGNAQYF.

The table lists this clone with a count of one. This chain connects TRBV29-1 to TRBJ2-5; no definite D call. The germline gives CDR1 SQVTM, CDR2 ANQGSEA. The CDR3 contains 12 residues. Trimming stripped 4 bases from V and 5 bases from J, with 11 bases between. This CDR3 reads CSVVVFGETQYF. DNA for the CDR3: TGCAGCGTTGTCGTGTTCGGGGAGACCCAGTACTTC.

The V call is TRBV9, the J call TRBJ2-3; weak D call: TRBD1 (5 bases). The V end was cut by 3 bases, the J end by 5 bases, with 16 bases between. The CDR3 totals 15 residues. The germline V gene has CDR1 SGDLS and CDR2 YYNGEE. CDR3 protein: CASSAQPGWEDTQYF. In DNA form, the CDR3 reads TGTGCCAGCAGCGCCCAGCCAGGGTGGGAAGATACGCAGTATTTT.

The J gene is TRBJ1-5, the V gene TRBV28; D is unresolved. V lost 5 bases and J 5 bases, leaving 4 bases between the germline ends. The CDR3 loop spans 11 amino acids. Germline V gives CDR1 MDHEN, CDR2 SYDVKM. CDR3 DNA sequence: TGTGCCAGCAGTGCGTATCAGCCCCAGCATTTT. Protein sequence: CASSAYQPQHF.

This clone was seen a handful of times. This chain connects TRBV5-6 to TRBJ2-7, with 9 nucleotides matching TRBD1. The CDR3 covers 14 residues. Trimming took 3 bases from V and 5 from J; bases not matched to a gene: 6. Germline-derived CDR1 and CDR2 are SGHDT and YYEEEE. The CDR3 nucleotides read TGTGCCAGCAGCTACCGGGACAGGGACCACGAGCAGTACTTC. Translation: CASSYRDRDHEQYF.

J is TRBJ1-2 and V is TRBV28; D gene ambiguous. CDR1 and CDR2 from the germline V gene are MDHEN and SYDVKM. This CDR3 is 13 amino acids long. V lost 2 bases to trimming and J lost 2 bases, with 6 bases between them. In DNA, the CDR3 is TGTGCCAGCAGTTTAAAGGCGAACTATGGCTACACCTTC. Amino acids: CASSLKANYGYTF.